This T cell receptor (beta chain) originates from a study of identical twins (TCRdb year 2016). General notes on the study: To test whether fetal clonotypes persist, this study deep-sequenced TCR alpha and beta repertoires from monozygotic twins, from unrelated adults of various ages, and from cord blood. To rule out contamination, replicate twin experiments were performed at different times with different library preparation protocols. The paper's findings and limits, for the study overall: Out-of-frame TCR alpha sharing in monozygotic twins was systematically underestimated by recombination models, whereas sharing between unrelated individuals was in agreement with the recombination models. Conclusions relied on cross-sectional statistical analysis, since the same donors could not be followed over many years. Invariant T cells such as MAIT and iNKT could partly confound zero-insertion analyses, although diverse VJ usage argued against such confounding for most clonotypes. Excess twin sharing in beta out-of-frame sequences was weaker because fewer shared sequences lowered the signal-to-noise ratio. Compared with coincidental sharing between unrelated individuals, out-of-frame TCR alpha sequences shared between twins showed an excess of sequences with low generation probability. Abundant cord blood beta clonotypes had fewer insertions, young adult naive repertoires showed a similar but weaker trend, and memory repertoires showed no such trend.

Library method: 5' RACE. This sample was sequenced with an Illumina HiSeq 2000. A universal primer binding site was introduced by template switching, and a unique molecular identifier was present in the final cDNA, enabling accurate counting of TCR cDNA molecules. Specific primers in the conserved constant-segment region were used to synthesize first-strand cDNA for the TCR alpha and beta chains. To control for contamination, every cDNA library was double barcoded, receiving both a SMART-Mk sample barcode and Illumina barcodes. TruSeq adapter sequences along with Illumina sample barcodes were introduced in two successive PCR steps. The Illumina HiSeq platform was used with custom primers to sequence TCR alpha and beta cDNA libraries. Regarding the original processing steps: Unique molecular identifiers were extracted from raw reads with MiGEC, and CDR3 positions were determined with MiXCR. Recombination models were inferred per individual with the repgenHMM and IGoR tools using an EM algorithm. The analysis of shared clonotypes was done with the tcR package in R, with sharing normalized by the product of cloneset sizes. To study raw recombination without the effects of thymic and clonal selection, out-of-frame nonproductive sequences were analyzed. TCRdb trimmed the raw reads at Q25, called clones with MiXCR and kept productive beta chains. Rows are unified per CDR3 protein, each entry keeping the most common DNA and genes. The V and J calls and clone size come from TCRdb's table, not from the authors' own analysis. The sample contains approximately 530,000 distinct CDR3 sequences, 20% to 25% of them found a single time. The ten largest clones take up 0.48% of the sample.

Every donor was a healthy Caucasian. The twin cohort comprised three pairs of female monozygotic twins, all aged roughly 18 to 29 years. Positive isolation kits from Invitrogen were used to isolate the CD4+ and CD8+ T cell populations. Spanning cysteine to phenylalanine, the CDR3 consists of 16 amino acids. Only the CDR3 DNA is retained, 48 bases long and in frame from the first base. Taken from the germline V gene, the CDR1 and CDR2 loops are MGHRA and YSYEKL. Clipping removes 0 bases from V and 7 bases from J, with 9 as the unmatched junction base count. This clonotype was counted at least ten times. No antigen is known for it. Base qualities are not provided; no much larger clone lies one nucleotide away. These data were also reused for a study on yellow fever vaccine responses in identical twins. The second paper further reports: The T cell response to vaccination in identical twins was reported by the authors to appear partly convergent and partly personalized. In the study, vaccine-responding T cell clones were precisely tracked in identical twins.

The sequence came from a woman under 30 in good health. Recombination connected TRBV4-1 to TRBJ2-1; TRBD1 lines up with 7 middle nucleotides. Sequenced input: CD4+ T cells sorted from blood. This receptor carries the CDR3 CASSQDLGDSPNEQFF. The nucleotides read TGCGCCAGCAGCCAAGATCTAGGGGACAGCCCTAATGAGCAGTTCTTC.